This T cell receptor beta chain was retrieved from a study of blood T cell repertoires in COVID-19 (TCRdb year 2020). Study-level background: Collaborator samples came from the United States, Italy and Spain and covered acute and convalescent phases of COVID-19. The material from the prospective study consisted of cDNA or gDNA derived from T cells, B-cell-depleted T cells, or PBMCs. Deeply sampled blood TCRbeta repertoires from subjects exposed to, actively infected with, or recovered from COVID-19 were included in the dataset. The repertoires were released in a freely available public database intended as a resource for research on the immune response to SARS-CoV-2. The samples were drawn from the first 160 participants of the ongoing ImmuneRACE study and from 950 to 1,500 subjects provided by 6 global collaborators. Sample metadata almost always included a de-identified subject ID, COVID-19 status, age in years and sex. Where HLA class I and class II types were available, the types were taken from metadata supplied by the sample provider, not from assay-based typing. Broad study findings and their caveats: Clinical and demographic metadata were provided uncurated, with the amount varying by source and participant.

Collaborating institutions collected whole blood in K2EDTA tubes following their own protocols. For TCRbeta analysis, collaborators shipped samples as frozen whole blood, isolated PBMCs, or DNA extracted from either of those sample types. Trimming costs V 3 bases and J 11 bases, and their ends lie 13 bases apart. Counted from cysteine to phenylalanine, this CDR3 has 12 amino acids. Only the CDR3 DNA stays, 36 bases, in frame from base 1. The germline V gene (reference sequence) supplies CDR1 LNHNV and CDR2 YYDKDF. The immunoSEQ Assay, a bias-controlled multiplex PCR, was used to amplify TCRbeta CDR3 regions from genomic DNA. Regarding the original processing steps: Nucleated cell counts per sample were estimated from amplification of reference gene primers within the assay. To quantify the absolute abundance of each unique TCRbeta CDR3 rearrangement, sequence reads were collapsed and filtered. For each sample, productive Simpson clonality was calculated by taking the square root of Simpson's diversity index across productive rearrangements. In TCRdb, the immuneACCESS table is reduced to in-frame sequences with V and J assigned. These tables do not hold every clone; where another copy was compared, an unresolved V gene accounts for under half, and the others remain unexplained. For V, J and clone size, that table is used; D and trimming come from the DNA. The sample table contains over 95,000 clones; only one count was recorded for more than 65% of them. The ten largest clones capture less than 2% of the sample.

This clone was seen more than once but under ten times. No antigen is known for it. No quality values exist for individual bases; no much larger clone is one base distant. The specimen sequenced was peripheral blood. Here the chain combines TRBV15 and TRBJ1-1; the D gene is perhaps TRBD1, on 6 matching bases. The TCR was taken from a man aged 45-60 years with acute or convalescent COVID-19. The sequenced DNA: TGTGCCACCAGCAGGGCAGGGGTTGAGGCTTTCTTT. Translation gives CATSRAGVEAFF.